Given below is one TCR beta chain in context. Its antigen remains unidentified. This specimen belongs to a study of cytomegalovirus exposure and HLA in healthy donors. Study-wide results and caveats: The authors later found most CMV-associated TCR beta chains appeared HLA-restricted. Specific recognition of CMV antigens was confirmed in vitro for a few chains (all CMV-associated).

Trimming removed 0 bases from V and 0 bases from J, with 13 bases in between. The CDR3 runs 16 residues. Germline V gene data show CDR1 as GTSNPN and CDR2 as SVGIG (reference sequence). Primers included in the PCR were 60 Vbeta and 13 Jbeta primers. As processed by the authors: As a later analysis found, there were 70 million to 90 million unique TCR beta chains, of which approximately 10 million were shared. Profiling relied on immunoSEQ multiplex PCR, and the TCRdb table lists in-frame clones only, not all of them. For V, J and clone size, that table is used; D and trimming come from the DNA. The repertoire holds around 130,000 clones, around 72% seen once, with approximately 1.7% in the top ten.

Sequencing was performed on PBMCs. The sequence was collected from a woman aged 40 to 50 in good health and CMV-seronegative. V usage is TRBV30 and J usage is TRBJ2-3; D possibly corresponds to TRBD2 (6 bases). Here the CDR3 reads CAWSVRSSASTDTQYF. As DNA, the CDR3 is TGTGCCTGGAGTGTACGGTCTAGCGCCAGCACAGATACGCAGTATTTT.